These T cell receptor beta chains were read from a single sample in a study of cytomegalovirus exposure and HLA in healthy donors. Libraries were prepared by immunoSEQ multiplex PCR; TCRdb keeps only in-frame clonotypes and omits some of them. The sample lists 120,000 or so clones, around 80% occurring once. The sample consisted of PBMCs. The receptor source for this set is a man aged 25-40 years in good health and CMV-seropositive. The CDR3 runs from the conserved cysteine through the conserved F or W. Each record gives: D gene, clone size, V gene, J gene, CDR3 protein, CDR3 DNA. A D gene is named only where the DNA matches it firmly. Size is omitted from some rows. Given values are once, few, many or a class for expanded clones.

d_call: TRBD1
clone_size: NA
v_call: TRBV27
j_call: TRBJ2-5
cdr3_aa: CASSLSQRGQGETQYF
cdr3_nt: TGTGCCAGCAGTTTATCCCAAAGGGGACAGGGGGAGACCCAGTACTTC

d_call: NA
clone_size: NA
v_call: TRBV28
j_call: TRBJ2-3
cdr3_aa: CASSFLAGTDTQYF
cdr3_nt: TGTGCCAGCAGTTTCCTAGCTGGCACAGATACGCAGTATTTT

d_call: TRBD2
clone_size: NA
v_call: TRBV29-1
j_call: TRBJ2-7
cdr3_aa: CSVPWGGEQYF
cdr3_nt: TGCAGCGTTCCCTGGGGGGGCGAGCAGTACTTC

d_call: TRBD2
clone_size: NA
v_call: TRBV28
j_call: TRBJ2-1
cdr3_aa: CASSLRLAGGLYNEQFF
cdr3_nt: TGTGCCAGCAGTTTACGGCTAGCGGGAGGGCTCTACAATGAGCAGTTCTTC

d_call: NA
clone_size: NA
v_call: TRBV5-1
j_call: TRBJ2-5
cdr3_aa: CASSAGRGWKTQYF
cdr3_nt: TGCGCCAGCAGCGCGGGTCGGGGGTGGAAGACCCAGTACTTC

d_call: NA
clone_size: few
v_call: TRBV30
j_call: TRBJ2-3
cdr3_aa: CAWNIDTQYF
cdr3_nt: TGTGCCTGGAATATCGATACGCAGTATTTT

d_call: NA
clone_size: NA
v_call: TRBV4-3
j_call: TRBJ2-1
cdr3_aa: CASSQEGAAYNEQFF
cdr3_nt: TGCGCCAGCAGCCAAGAAGGAGCGGCTTACAATGAGCAGTTCTTC

d_call: TRBD2
clone_size: NA
v_call: TRBV6-6
j_call: TRBJ2-3
cdr3_aa: CASSYGLAGTDTQYF
cdr3_nt: TGTGCCAGCAGTTACGGACTAGCGGGCACAGATACGCAGTATTTT

d_call: TRBD1
clone_size: few
v_call: TRBV6-5
j_call: TRBJ2-7
cdr3_aa: CASSYSGQGFSHEQYF
cdr3_nt: TGTGCCAGCAGTTACTCAGGACAGGGGTTTTCCCACGAGCAGTACTTC

d_call: NA
clone_size: NA
v_call: TRBV10-3
j_call: TRBJ2-1
cdr3_aa: CAISPGRREGGEEQFF
cdr3_nt: TGTGCCATCAGCCCGGGTAGGAGGGAGGGGGGGGAGGAGCAGTTCTTC

d_call: TRBD1
clone_size: NA
v_call: TRBV7-9
j_call: TRBJ1-2
cdr3_aa: CASSLTGVDGYTF
cdr3_nt: TGTGCCAGCAGCTTGACAGGGGTTGATGGCTACACCTTC

d_call: NA
clone_size: NA
v_call: TRBV6-1
j_call: TRBJ2-7
cdr3_aa: CASRGGSYEQYF
cdr3_nt: TGTGCCAGCAGGGGGGGTTCCTACGAGCAGTACTTC

d_call: NA
clone_size: NA
v_call: TRBV7-9
j_call: TRBJ2-2
cdr3_aa: CASPTWNTGELFF
cdr3_nt: TGTGCCAGCCCTACTTGGAACACCGGGGAGCTGTTTTTT

d_call: NA
clone_size: NA
v_call: TRBV7-9
j_call: TRBJ1-2
cdr3_aa: CASSLGQNSNYGYTF
cdr3_nt: TGTGCCAGCAGCTTAGGACAGAACTCGAACTATGGCTACACCTTC

d_call: TRBD1
clone_size: NA
v_call: TRBV6-5
j_call: TRBJ1-1
cdr3_aa: CASSYGTGGTEAFF
cdr3_nt: TGTGCCAGCAGTTACGGGACAGGGGGGACTGAAGCTTTCTTT

d_call: NA
clone_size: NA
v_call: TRBV6-5
j_call: TRBJ1-2
cdr3_aa: CASRLQVNYGYTF
cdr3_nt: TGTGCCAGCAGGTTACAGGTTAACTATGGCTACACCTTC

d_call: NA
clone_size: NA
v_call: TRBV7-9
j_call: TRBJ2-2
cdr3_aa: CASSLRGLNAGELFF
cdr3_nt: TGTGCCAGCAGCTTAAGAGGGTTGAACGCCGGGGAGCTGTTTTTT

d_call: NA
clone_size: few
v_call: TRBV5-4
j_call: TRBJ2-7
cdr3_aa: CASSLGRGSYEQYF
cdr3_nt: TGTGCCAGCAGCTTGGGGCGGGGCTCCTACGAGCAGTACTTC

d_call: NA
clone_size: NA
v_call: TRBV6-5
j_call: TRBJ2-1
cdr3_aa: CASSYRGSYNEQFF
cdr3_nt: TGTGCCAGCAGTTACAGGGGATCCTACAATGAGCAGTTCTTC

d_call: NA
clone_size: NA
v_call: TRBV18
j_call: TRBJ1-3
cdr3_aa: CASSAGALSSGNTIYF
cdr3_nt: TGTGCCAGCTCCGCTGGGGCATTAAGCTCTGGAAACACCATATATTTT

d_call: NA
clone_size: NA
v_call: TRBV7-2
j_call: TRBJ2-2
cdr3_aa: CASSLIRAANTGELFF
cdr3_nt: TGTGCCAGCAGCTTAATCAGGGCCGCGAACACCGGGGAGCTGTTTTTT

d_call: TRBD1
clone_size: few
v_call: TRBV5-1
j_call: TRBJ1-1
cdr3_aa: CASSSTGTGLFNTEAFF
cdr3_nt: TGCGCCAGCAGCTCAACCGGGACAGGGCTATTTAACACTGAAGCTTTCTTT

d_call: TRBD1
clone_size: once
v_call: TRBV19
j_call: TRBJ1-1
cdr3_aa: CASSTQTGQPTEAFF
cdr3_nt: TGTGCCAGTAGTACGCAGACAGGGCAACCCACTGAAGCTTTCTTT

d_call: TRBD1
clone_size: few
v_call: TRBV15
j_call: TRBJ1-2
cdr3_aa: CATRGTARGYTF
cdr3_nt: TGTGCCACCAGAGGGACAGCCAGGGGCTACACCTTC

d_call: NA
clone_size: NA
v_call: TRBV7-2
j_call: TRBJ1-5
cdr3_aa: CASSFSGASNQPQHF
cdr3_nt: TGTGCCAGCAGCTTTAGCGGGGCTAGCAATCAGCCCCAGCATTTT

d_call: NA
clone_size: NA
v_call: TRBV18
j_call: TRBJ2-5
cdr3_aa: CASSPTALVTQYF
cdr3_nt: TGTGCCAGCTCACCAACCGCGTTGGTGACCCAGTACTTC

d_call: TRBD1
clone_size: NA
v_call: TRBV19
j_call: TRBJ2-1
cdr3_aa: CASSPGQGRIGQFF
cdr3_nt: TGTGCCAGTAGTCCAGGACAGGGGAGGATAGGGCAGTTCTTC

d_call: NA
clone_size: few
v_call: TRBV5-1
j_call: TRBJ2-4
cdr3_aa: CASSPQGGDIQYF
cdr3_nt: TGCGCCAGCAGCCCTCAAGGGGGGGACATTCAGTACTTC

d_call: TRBD2
clone_size: NA
v_call: TRBV13
j_call: TRBJ2-1
cdr3_aa: CASSLGRTSGYNEQFF
cdr3_nt: TGTGCCAGCAGCTTAGGCCGGACTAGCGGGTACAATGAGCAGTTCTTC

d_call: NA
clone_size: NA
v_call: TRBV5-5
j_call: TRBJ2-1
cdr3_aa: CASSLDFFSYNEQFF
cdr3_nt: TGTGCCAGCAGCTTGGACTTCTTCTCCTACAATGAGCAGTTCTTC